Listed here are 3 T cell receptor beta chains from one sample, sequenced in a study of blood T cell repertoires in COVID-19. Method: immunoSEQ multiplex PCR; TCRdb's copy keeps in-frame clones and lacks some. The table shows about 100,000 clones, with around 85% occurring only once. The sample consisted of PBMCs or T cells enriched from blood (not recorded which). Source of these receptors: a woman aged 50 to 60 who had recovered from COVID-19.

The sample holds one count of this clone. V gene TRBV28 combines with J gene TRBJ2-5; 10 nucleotides match TRBD2. Trimming cost V 6 bases and J 3 bases; bases outside gene matches: 10. Germline CDR1 is MDHEN and CDR2 is SYDVKM. The CDR3 extends over 16 amino acids. The CDR3 region is CASSHQKRGGEETQYF. In DNA form, the CDR3 reads TGTGCCAGCAGCCACCAGAAGCGGGGGGGCGAAGAGACCCAGTACTTC.

The chain links TRBV5-1 to TRBJ2-5, with a tentative D call TRBD2 (6 bases). Trimming shortened V by 1 base and J by 2 bases, and 12 bases separated the two germline ends. From germline, CDR1 is SGHRS and CDR2 YFSETQ. This CDR3 comprises 15 residues. CDR3 sequence: CASSLSGGVQETQYF. The CDR3 bases are TGCGCCAGCAGCTTGTCTGGCGGGGTTCAAGAGACCCAGTACTTC.

The chain employs TRBV5-1 and TRBJ2-1, with TRBD1 matching 7 bases. The CDR3 runs to 15 residues. Germline CDR1 is SGHRS and CDR2 is YFSETQ. After removal of 0 bases from V and 7 bases from J, the junction contained 7 bases not matched to a gene. The CDR3 DNA sequence: TGCGCCAGCAGCTTGGTAGGGGGCGCGCAAAATGAGCAGTTCTTC. Amino acid sequence: CASSLVGGAQNEQFF.